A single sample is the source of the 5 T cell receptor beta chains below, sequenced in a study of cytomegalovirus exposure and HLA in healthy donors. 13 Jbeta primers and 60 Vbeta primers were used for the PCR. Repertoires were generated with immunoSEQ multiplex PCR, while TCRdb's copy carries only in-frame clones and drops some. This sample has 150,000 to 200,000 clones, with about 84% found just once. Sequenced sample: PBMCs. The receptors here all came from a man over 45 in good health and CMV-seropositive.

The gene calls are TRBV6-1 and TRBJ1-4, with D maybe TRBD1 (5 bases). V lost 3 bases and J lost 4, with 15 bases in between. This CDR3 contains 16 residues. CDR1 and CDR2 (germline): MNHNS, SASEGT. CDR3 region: CASSDEGDSLNEKLFF. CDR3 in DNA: TGTGCCAGCAGTGACGAAGGAGACAGTCTTAATGAAAAACTGTTTTTT.

CDR3 bases: TGCAGTGCTCGGGGGACTATCTCCCAGTACTTC. Amino acid sequence: CSARGTISQYF. The chain carries TRBV20-1 and TRBJ2-5; 7 positions agree with TRBD2. The CDR3 consists of 11 residues. The V and J ends lost 5 bases and 9 bases, in that order; junction bases with no gene match: 6. Looked up from germline, CDR1 is DFQATT and CDR2 is SNEGSKA (reference sequence).

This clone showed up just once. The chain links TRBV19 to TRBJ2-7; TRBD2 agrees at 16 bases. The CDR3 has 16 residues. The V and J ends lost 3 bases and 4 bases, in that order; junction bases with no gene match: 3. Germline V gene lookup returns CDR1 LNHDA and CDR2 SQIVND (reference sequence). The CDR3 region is CASSMGLAGGVYEQYF. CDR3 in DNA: TGTGCCAGTAGTATGGGACTAGCGGGAGGGGTATACGAGCAGTACTTC. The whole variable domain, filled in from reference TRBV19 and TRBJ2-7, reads DGGITQSPKYLFRKEGQNVTLSCEQNLNHDAMYWYRQDPGQGLRLIYYSQIVNDFQKGDIAEGYSVSREKKESFPLTVTSAQKNPTAFYLCASSMGLAGGVYEQYFGPGTRLTVT.

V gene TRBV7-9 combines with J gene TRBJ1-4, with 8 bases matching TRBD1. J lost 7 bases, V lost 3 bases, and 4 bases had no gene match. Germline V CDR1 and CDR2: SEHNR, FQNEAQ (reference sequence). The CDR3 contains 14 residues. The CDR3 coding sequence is TGTGCCAGCAGCTTCGGACAGGGCAGTGAAAAACTGTTTTTT. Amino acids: CASSFGQGSEKLFF.

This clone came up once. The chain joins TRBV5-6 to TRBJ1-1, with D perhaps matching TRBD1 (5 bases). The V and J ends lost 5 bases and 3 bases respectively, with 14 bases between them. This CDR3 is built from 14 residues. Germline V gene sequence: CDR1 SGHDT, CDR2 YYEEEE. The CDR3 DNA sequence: TGTGCCAGCAGACTTTTCAGGGAACACACTGAAGCTTTCTTT. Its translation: CASRLFREHTEAFF.